The clone carrying this T cell receptor (beta chain) was detected only a few times. Its antigen is as yet unknown. The data are from a study of cytomegalovirus exposure and HLA in healthy donors. Broader study findings: The TCR clusters that emerged in the first cohort tended, a later analysis found, to co-occur in the 120 validation repertoires.

The CDR3 spans 16 residues. TCRdb's table, derived via immunoSEQ multiplex PCR, lists solely in-frame clones and lacks some. The sample includes fewer than 130,000 clones, over 85% of them seen just once. Among the 110 or so subjects of the validation cohort, separate from the approximately 700-subject first cohort, were the donors. V usage is TRBV21-1 and J usage is TRBJ2-6; the listed D gene, TRBD1, was not tested against the DNA. TRBV21-1 is a listed pseudogene. The source of this sequence is a woman in her late teens or twenties in good health and CMV-seronegative. Sequenced input: PBMCs. Here the CDR3 DNA reads TGTGCCAGCATACCGGGACAGCAGGCTGGGGCCAACGTCCTGACTTTC. Encoded protein: CASIPGQQAGANVLTF.